Listed below are T cell receptor beta chains from one sample, sequenced in a study of blood T cell repertoires in COVID-19. The repertoire was sequenced with immunoSEQ multiplex PCR; TCRdb's copy has only in-frame clones and lacks some. The data contain about 80,000 clones, 60% to 75% of them singletons. The sequenced sample was peripheral blood. The receptors shown here come from a man aged 50-60 years with active or convalescent COVID-19. CDR3s include the opening cysteine and the closing phenylalanine or tryptophan. Each record gives: J gene, V gene, D gene, clone size, CDR3 protein, CDR3 DNA. D genes are given only for firm matches. Size is omitted from some rows. Given values are once, few, many or a class for expanded clones.

TRBJ1-1	TRBV10-3	-	few	CAACGGLNSEAFF	TGTGCCGCCTGCGGGGGATTGAACTCGGAAGCTTTCTTT
TRBJ1-6	TRBV9	-	-	CASSVGGDSSYSPLHF	TGTGCCAGCAGCGTAGGAGGCGACAGTTCCTATTCACCCCTCCACTTT
TRBJ1-1	TRBV2	-	-	CASQGRVNTEAFF	TGTGCCAGCCAGGGGAGGGTGAACACTGAAGCTTTCTTT
TRBJ2-3	TRBV19	-	-	CASSMGDAGWTDTQYF	TGTGCCAGTAGTATGGGGGACGCGGGATGGACAGATACGCAGTATTTT
TRBJ1-4	TRBV6-5	TRBD1	-	CASSYSTGGEKLFF	TGTGCCAGCAGTTACTCGACAGGGGGTGAAAAACTGTTTTTT
TRBJ2-2	TRBV9	TRBD2	-	CASSVGAAGGRWSGELFF	TGTGCCAGCAGCGTAGGGGCGGCGGGGGGCCGATGGAGCGGGGAGCTGTTTTTT
TRBJ1-2	TRBV19	TRBD1	-	CASSRDSFYGYTF	TGTGCCAGTAGTCGGGACAGCTTCTATGGCTACACCTTC
TRBJ1-6	TRBV13	-	-	CASSLGQGGSPLHF	TGTGCCAGCAGCTTAGGTCAGGGAGGTTCACCCCTCCACTTT
TRBJ1-4	TRBV29-1	TRBD1	-	CSVEVRTGINEKLFF	TGCAGCGTTGAAGTGCGGACAGGGATTAATGAAAAACTGTTTTTT
TRBJ1-5	TRBV23-1	-	few	CAPHPNRANYQPQHF	TGCGCCCCCCATCCCAACAGGGCTAACTATCAGCCCCAGCATTTT
TRBJ1-1	TRBV18	-	-	CASSPIEEDTEAFF	TGTGCCAGCTCACCAATTGAGGAAGACACTGAAGCTTTCTTT
TRBJ2-6	TRBV9	-	-	CASSVFRGSGANVLTF	TGTGCCAGCAGCGTCTTCAGGGGATCTGGGGCCAACGTCCTGACTTTC
TRBJ2-3	TRBV29-1	TRBD1	-	CSVSGTGGLTDTQYF	TGCAGCGTCTCCGGGACAGGGGGCTTGACAGATACGCAGTATTTT
TRBJ1-2	TRBV12-3/TRBV12-4	-	-	CASSPGQGGYTF	TGTGCCAGCAGCCCAGGGCAGGGGGGCTACACCTTC
TRBJ2-7	TRBV19	TRBD1	-	CASNTGQGAISEQYF	TGTGCCAGTAATACGGGACAGGGGGCGATATCCGAGCAGTACTTC
TRBJ2-5	TRBV4-1	-	-	CASSQDRVTETQYF	TGCGCCAGCAGCCAAGACAGGGTAACAGAGACCCAGTACTTC
TRBJ1-1	TRBV6-2/TRBV6-3	-	once	CASSPYFTSVRGGTEAFF	-
TRBJ2-7	TRBV2	-	-	CASSKLGGGGLSYEQYF	TGTGCCAGCAGTAAACTTGGGGGCGGGGGTCTCTCCTACGAGCAGTACTTC